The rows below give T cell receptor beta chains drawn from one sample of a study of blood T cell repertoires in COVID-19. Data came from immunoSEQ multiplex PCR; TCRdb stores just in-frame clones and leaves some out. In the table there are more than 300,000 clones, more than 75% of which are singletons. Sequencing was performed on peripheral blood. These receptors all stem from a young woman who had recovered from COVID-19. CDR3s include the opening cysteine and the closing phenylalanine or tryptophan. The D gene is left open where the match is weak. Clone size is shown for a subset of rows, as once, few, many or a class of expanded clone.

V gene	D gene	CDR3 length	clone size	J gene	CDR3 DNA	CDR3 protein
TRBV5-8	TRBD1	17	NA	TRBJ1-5	TGTGCCAGCAGCCCGGGGGTGGAGGGGGCGGGCAATCAGCCCCAGCATTTT	CASSPGVEGAGNQPQHF
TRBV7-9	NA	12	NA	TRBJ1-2	TGTGCCAGCAGCTTAGTCAGTTCCGGCTACACCTTC	CASSLVSSGYTF
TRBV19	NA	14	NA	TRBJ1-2	TGTGCCAGTAGTATAAAGGGAACAGGGTATGGCTACACCTTC	CASSIKGTGYGYTF
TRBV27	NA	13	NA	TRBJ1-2	TGTGCCAGCAGTTTCCGGGGTGTGGGGGGCTACACCTTC	CASSFRGVGGYTF
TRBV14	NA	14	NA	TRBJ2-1	TGTGCCAGCAGCCAAGAGGCTAGCTTACCTGAGCAGTTCTTC	CASSQEASLPEQFF
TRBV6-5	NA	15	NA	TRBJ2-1	TGTGCCAGCAACCCACAGGGTACTTTCTACAATGAGCAGTTCTTC	CASNPQGTFYNEQFF
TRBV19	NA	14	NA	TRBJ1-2	TGTGCCAGTAGTATAGTAGCGGGGGACTATGGCTACACCTTC	CASSIVAGDYGYTF
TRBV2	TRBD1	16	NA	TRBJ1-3	TGTGCCAGCAGTGTCGGGACAGTCAGCTCTGGAAACACCATATATTTT	CASSVGTVSSGNTIYF
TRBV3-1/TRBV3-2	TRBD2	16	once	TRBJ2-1	TGTGCCAGCAGCCAAGATTTAAGCGGGACCTACAATGAGCAGTTCTTC	CASSQDLSGTYNEQFF
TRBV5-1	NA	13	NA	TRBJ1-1	TGCGCCAGCAAGGGGTGGACGGGCACTGAAGCTTTCTTT	CASKGWTGTEAFF
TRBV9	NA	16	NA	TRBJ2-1	TGTGCCAGCAGCGTAGCCGGGAGCCAATCCTACAATGAGCAGTTCTTC	CASSVAGSQSYNEQFF
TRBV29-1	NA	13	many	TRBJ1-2	TGCAGCGTTGAAAACCGGGCCAGGGATGGCTACACCTTC	CSVENRARDGYTF
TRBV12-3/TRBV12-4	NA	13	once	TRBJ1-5	TGTGCCAGCAGACGACAGTGGGGACAGCCCCAGCATTTT	CASRRQWGQPQHF
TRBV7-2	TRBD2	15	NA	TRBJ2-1	TGTGCCAGCAGCATACGGGACTACTCCTACAATGAGCAGTTCTTC	CASSIRDYSYNEQFF
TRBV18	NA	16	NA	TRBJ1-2	TGTGCCAGCTCTCTCCCGGGACACAGCGGTCTGGTCGGCTACACCTTC	CASSLPGHSGLVGYTF
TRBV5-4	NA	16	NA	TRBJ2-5	TGTGCCAGCAGCAGGGGGAGCGGGGCTAACCAAGAGACCCAGTACTTC	CASSRGSGANQETQYF
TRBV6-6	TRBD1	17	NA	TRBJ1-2	TGTGCCAGCAGTCACAGGGGCGCATTAACTCAAGTCTATGGCTACACCTTC	CASSHRGALTQVYGYTF
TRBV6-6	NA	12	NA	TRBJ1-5	TGTGCCAGCAGTTTCCCAAATCAGCCCCAGCATTTT	CASSFPNQPQHF
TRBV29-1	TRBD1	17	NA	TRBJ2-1	TGCAGCGTTCCGGGACAGGGGGGCGCGGGCTCCTACAATGAGCAGTTCTTC	CSVPGQGGAGSYNEQFF
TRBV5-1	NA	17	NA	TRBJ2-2	TGCGCCAGCAGCTTGCCCCGACAGACGGCGAACACCGGGGAGCTGTTTTTT	CASSLPRQTANTGELFF
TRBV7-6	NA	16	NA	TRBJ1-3	TGTGCCAGCAGCCTTGACCCGGGACTCTCTGGAAACACCATATATTTT	CASSLDPGLSGNTIYF
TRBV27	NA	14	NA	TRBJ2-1	TGTGCCAGCAGTTTTACGAGTCTCGGAGATGAGCAGTTCTTC	CASSFTSLGDEQFF
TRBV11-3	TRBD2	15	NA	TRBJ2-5	TGTGCCAGCAGCTTGGGCCTAGCGGGGGGGGAGACCCAGTACTTC	CASSLGLAGGETQYF
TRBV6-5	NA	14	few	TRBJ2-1	TGTGCCAGCAGCGGACAGAATCTAAACAATGAGCAGTTCTTC	CASSGQNLNNEQFF
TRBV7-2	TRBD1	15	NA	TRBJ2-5	TGTGCCAGCAGCTTAGACGGCAGGGGGCGGGAGACCCAGTACTTC	CASSLDGRGRETQYF
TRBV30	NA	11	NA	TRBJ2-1	TGTGCCTGGAGTGCCTCGGATGAGCAGTTCTTC	CAWSASDEQFF
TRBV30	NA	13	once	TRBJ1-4	TGTGCCTGGAGGACAGGCACTAATGAAAAACTGTTTTTT	CAWRTGTNEKLFF
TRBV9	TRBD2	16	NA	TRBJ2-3	TGTGCCAGCAGCTTCCCACTAGCGGACAGCACAGATACGCAGTATTTT	CASSFPLADSTDTQYF
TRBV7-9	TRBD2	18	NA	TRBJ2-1	TGTGCCAGCAGCTACGATCGGCTAGCGGGAGTTGGAGACAATGAGCAGTTCTTC	CASSYDRLAGVGDNEQFF
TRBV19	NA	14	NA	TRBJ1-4	TGTGCCAGTAGTAACCCATCGGGTAATGAAAAACTGTTTTTT	CASSNPSGNEKLFF
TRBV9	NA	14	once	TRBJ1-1	TGTGCCAGCAGCACCTACGCGGGGGGTGCTGAAGCTTTCTTT	CASSTYAGGAEAFF
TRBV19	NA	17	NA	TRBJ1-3	TGTGCCAGTAGTATCCGTCAGGGCAGTGGATCTGGAAACACCATATATTTT	CASSIRQGSGSGNTIYF
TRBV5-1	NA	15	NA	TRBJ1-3	TGCGCCAGCAGCCTTCAGGGTTTCTCTGGAAACACCATATATTTT	CASSLQGFSGNTIYF
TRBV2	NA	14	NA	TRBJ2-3	TGTGCCAGCAGGGGGGGGGCCCGCGCAGATACGCAGTATTTT	CASRGGARADTQYF
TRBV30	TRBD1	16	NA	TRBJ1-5	TGTGCCTGGAGTGTTCGGGGACAGGTCTTCGGGCAGCCCCAGCATTTT	CAWSVRGQVFGQPQHF
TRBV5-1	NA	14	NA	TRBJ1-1	TGCGCCAGCAGCTCCTCGGGGGGCAATACTGAAGCTTTCTTT	CASSSSGGNTEAFF
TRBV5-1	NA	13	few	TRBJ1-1	TGCGCCAGCAGCTTCGACCAACTAGGCGAAGCTTTCTTT	CASSFDQLGEAFF